The present entry profiles one T cell receptor beta chain with its context. Its antigen remains unidentified. This entry is derived from a study of human T cells and chemical hapten exposure. Notes on the study in general: Patch test score rose with PT1 expanded TCRs, significant at 8, 16, 32, not 4.

TCRdb re-analysed the RACE reads in MiXCR, keeping a single row per CDR3 protein. The table has about 340,000 distinct CDR3 sequences, around 6.9% seen once. The CDR3 consists of 13 residues. V was cut by 9 bases and J by 0 bases, with 11 bases left in between. Germline V lookup: CDR1 ENHRY, CDR2 SYGVKD. Noted time point: patch test 1, 2 weeks after DPC sensitization. Treatment meaning: therapeutic diphenylcyclopropenone sensitization with weekly scalp DPC. The clonotype comes from a woman between 18 and 30 years old with alopecia areata. Some clones in this sample may be carry-over from other donors' samples. The sample consisted of whole blood, taken in connection with sensitization to the hapten diphenylcyclopropenone (DPC). V is TRBV10-3 and J is TRBJ1-1; the D gene is possibly TRBD1 (6 bases). Here the CDR3 reads CAILDSMNTEAFF. CDR3 in DNA: TGTGCCATATTGGACAGCATGAACACTGAAGCTTTCTTT.